This entry features one T cell receptor (beta chain) sequence. Reverse transcribing all isolated RNA meant expressed TCRB transcripts were sequenced. TCRdb keeps only in-frame clones here, not all; method: immunoSEQ multiplex PCR. The table shows 120,000 to 150,000 clones, with about 7% occurring only once. The data derive from a study of beta chain features in type 1 diabetes. The V and J ends lost 5 bases and 4 bases respectively, with 12 bases between them. CDR3 length: 14 residues. Germline V gene lookup returns CDR1 MNHEY and CDR2 SMNVEV (reference sequence). Sequencing used central memory CD4+ T cells from blood. The gene calls are TRBV27 and TRBJ1-5; D unclear. The TCR sequence derives from a woman aged 30 to 39 in good health. This chain's CDR3 is CASSPRNLNQPQHF. The CDR3 region has the DNA TGTGCCAGCAGTCCCAGAAACCTTAATCAGCCCCAGCATTTT.